One sample yielded the 27 T cell receptor beta chains listed below, sequenced in a study of T cell responses to AZD1222 COVID-19 vaccine. Profiling relied on immunoSEQ multiplex PCR, and the TCRdb table lists in-frame clones only, not all of them. Among 100,000 to 150,000 clones, 80% to 90% were seen once, and the ten largest hold roughly 9%. The sequencing used peripheral blood, collected on day 0 of AZD1222 vaccination. The receptors derive from an adult in good health.

The chain joins TRBV19 to TRBJ2-6; 7 bases line up with TRBD1. The CDR3 extends over 18 amino acids. Looked up from germline, CDR1 is LNHDA and CDR2 is SQIVND (reference sequence). After removal of 7 bases from V and 0 bases from J, the junction contained 12 bases not matched to a gene. The CDR3 here is CASMVGTVTSSGANVLTF. DNA for the CDR3: TGTGCCAGTATGGTAGGGACAGTAACCAGCTCTGGGGCCAACGTCCTGACTTTC.

The chain carries TRBV5-6 and TRBJ2-7, with 7 bases aligning to TRBD1. J gave up 5 bases and V 4 bases, and 3 bases lay outside the gene matches. The CDR3 totals 12 residues. The germline CDR1 and CDR2 sequences are SGHDT and YYEEEE. CDR3 loop: CASSTTGDEQYF. Written as DNA, the CDR3 is TGTGCCAGCAGCACTACAGGGGACGAGCAGTACTTC.

This clone was recorded only once. The chain carries TRBV4-2 and TRBJ2-1; weak D call: TRBD2 (5 bases). The CDR3 length is 13 residues. From germline, CDR1 is LGHNA and CDR2 YNFKEQ. Trimming took 1 base from V and 10 from J, leaving 11 bases between them. The CDR3 protein is CASSQASGDEQFF. The CDR3 coding sequence is TGTGCCAGCAGCCAAGCCAGCGGCGACGAGCAGTTCTTC.

The chain uses TRBV30 and TRBJ1-3; possible D gene TRBD1, 5 bases. Per the germline V gene, CDR1 is GTSNPN and CDR2 is SVGIG (reference sequence). The CDR3 spans 13 residues. V gave up 2 bases and J gave up 4 bases, with 9 bases separating them. The chain's CDR3 is CAWSRSGGNTIYF. The DNA of the CDR3 is TGTGCCTGGAGTCGGTCAGGGGGAAACACCATATATTTT.

This rearrangement joins TRBV20-1 to TRBJ2-3; D gene unclear. This CDR3 has 11 amino acids. Trimming took off 0 bases at V and 5 bases at J, with 3 bases between the two ends. The germline gives CDR1 DFQATT, CDR2 SNEGSKA (reference sequence). CDR3 loop: CSAREGDTQYF. CDR3 bases: TGCAGTGCTAGAGAAGGAGATACGCAGTATTTT.

In its sample, this clone was seen a few times. The V gene is TRBV7-8, the J gene TRBJ2-2, with TRBD2 identical over 13 bases. CDR3 size: 17 residues. Looked up from germline, CDR1 is SGHVS and CDR2 is FQNEAQ. V lost 7 bases and J lost 0; bases outside the gene matches: 5. The CDR3 reads CASTKTSGRPNTGELFF. CDR3 coding DNA: TGTGCCAGCACCAAGACTAGCGGGAGGCCGAACACCGGGGAGCTGTTTTTT.

This clone was seen just once. One junction end does not reproduce the germline sequence, and a read error may be involved. The J gene is TRBJ2-2, the V gene TRBV29-1; 9 bases map to TRBD1. Per the germline V gene, CDR1 is SQVTM and CDR2 is ANQGSEA. This CDR3 has 15 amino acids. Written as DNA, the CDR3 is TGCAGCGTTCACACCGGGACAGGGAACGCCGGGGAGCTGTTTTTT. It translates to CSVHTGTGNAGELFF.

The V and J genes are TRBV4-2 and TRBJ2-4, with 8 bases identical to TRBD1. V shed 1 base, J shed 9 bases, and the junction held 8 bases outside the gene matches. This CDR3 is built from 15 residues. Per the germline V gene, CDR1 is LGHNA and CDR2 is YNFKEQ. The CDR3 loop is CASSQGTGLGAIQYF. CDR3 DNA sequence: TGTGCCAGCAGCCAAGGGACAGGGTTAGGGGCCATTCAGTACTTC.

The V gene is TRBV27, the J gene TRBJ2-1, with TRBD2 matching 7 bases. The CDR3 extends over 19 amino acids. J was trimmed by 0 bases and V by 1 base; bases with no gene match: 12. Germline values: CDR1 MNHEY, CDR2 SMNVEV (reference sequence). The CDR3 DNA sequence: TGTGCCAGCAGTTTATTTGTACTGTCGGGGGGAAACTCCTACAATGAGCAGTTCTTC. Encoded protein: CASSLFVLSGGNSYNEQFF.

This sequence joins TRBV27 and TRBJ1-6; 7 nucleotides line up with TRBD1. The CDR3 spans 14 residues. Germline CDR1 reads MNHEY; CDR2 reads SMNVEV (reference sequence). The ends lost 6 bases at V and 7 bases at J; junction bases unmatched: 6. Here the CDR3 reads CASRLGQANSPLHF. DNA of the CDR3: TGTGCCAGCAGACTCGGACAGGCCAATTCACCCCTCCACTTT.

The chain is built from TRBV6-4 and TRBJ2-3, with 9 bases identical to TRBD2. The germline V gene encodes CDR1 MRHNA and CDR2 SNTAGT. This CDR3 is built from 15 residues. J gave up 2 bases and V 4 bases, and 4 bases lay outside the gene matches. CDR3 DNA sequence: TGTGCCAGCAGTGTTAGCGGGGGTTTCACAGATACGCAGTATTTT. Translating it yields CASSVSGGFTDTQYF.

The chain links TRBV3-1 (or the pseudogene TRBV3-2) to TRBJ2-2, with D perhaps TRBD2 (6 bases). In germline, CDR1 is LGHDT, CDR2 YNNKEL (reference sequence). This CDR3 contains 14 residues. The V gene lost 4 bases and the J gene lost 8 bases, with 14 bases spanning the gap. CDR3 sequence reads: CASSRTGLRGELFF. In DNA, the CDR3 is TGTGCCAGCAGCCGAACGGGACTTCGGGGGGAGCTGTTTTTT.

This chain links TRBV12-5 with TRBJ2-7; 9 bases align to TRBD1. The germline V gene has CDR1 LGHNT and CDR2 FRNRAP. V dropped 0 bases and J dropped 6; count of bases not matched to a gene: 12. The CDR3 contains 17 residues. In DNA, the CDR3 is TGTGCTAGTGGTTTGGTGGTCGTCAGGGACAGGGCTCTCGAGCAGTACTTC. It is translated as CASGLVVVRDRALEQYF.

The chain is built from TRBV4-1 and TRBJ1-1; maybe TRBD1 (5 bases). The V and J ends lost 4 bases and 6 bases respectively, with 9 bases between them. The V gene's germline CDR1 is MGHRA and CDR2 YSYEKL. CDR3 length equals 12 residues. CDR3 amino acids: CASSPPGPEAFF. In nucleotides, the CDR3 is TGCGCCAGCAGCCCTCCGGGGCCTGAAGCTTTCTTT.

The gene calls are TRBV30 and TRBJ2-5, with 14 bases aligning to TRBD2. V lost 2 bases, J lost 5 bases, and 1 base stayed unmatched. This CDR3 is built from 14 residues. Germline lookup yields CDR1 GTSNPN and CDR2 SVGIG (reference sequence). The CDR3 DNA is TGTGCCTGGAGTAGGACTAGCGGGAGGGAGACCCAGTACTTC. The encoded protein is CAWSRTSGRETQYF.

The gene calls are TRBV19 and TRBJ2-2; D perhaps matches TRBD1 (6 bases). Germline V lookup: CDR1 LNHDA, CDR2 SQIVND (reference sequence). CDR3 length: 16 residues. Deletions cut 6 bases from V and 3 bases from J, with 17 bases between. CDR3 protein: CASRGIWTEDTGELFF. The CDR3 DNA reads as TGTGCCAGTAGGGGAATTTGGACAGAGGACACCGGGGAGCTGTTTTTT.

The chain uses TRBV20-1 and TRBJ1-3, with unresolved D. Looked up from germline, CDR1 is DFQATT and CDR2 is SNEGSKA (reference sequence). V was clipped by 5 bases and J by 4 bases, with 6 bases between them. The CDR3 spans 11 residues. CDR3 amino acids: CSAEQGNTIYF. The CDR3 region has the DNA TGCAGTGCTGAACAGGGAAACACCATATATTTT.

The CDR3, as DNA: TGTGCCAGCAGCGACCCTGGGGGCTCTAACTATGGCTACACCTTC. Translating gives CASSDPGGSNYGYTF. This rearrangement joins TRBV7-9 to TRBJ1-2; perhaps TRBD1 as D (6 bases). This CDR3 contains 15 residues. Deletions cut 5 bases from V and 0 bases from J, with 13 bases between. The germline CDR1 and CDR2 sequences are SEHNR and FQNEAQ (reference sequence).

The chain is built from TRBV30 and TRBJ2-7; 8 bases fit TRBD1. The CDR3 covers 13 residues. Per the germline V gene, CDR1 is GTSNPN and CDR2 is SVGIG (reference sequence). Trimming cost V 5 bases and J 10 bases; bases outside gene matches: 13. The CDR3 DNA is TGTGCCTGGGGGATGGACAGGGTTGGTTATCAGTACTTC. Translating gives CAWGMDRVGYQYF.

J is TRBJ1-5 and V is TRBV28; possibly TRBD1 for D (6 bases). This CDR3 is built from 16 residues. V gave up 2 bases and J gave up 6 bases, with 17 bases separating them. The germline V gene encodes CDR1 MDHEN and CDR2 SYDVKM. CDR3 region: CASSLGRYGGPQPQHF. CDR3 in DNA: TGTGCCAGCAGTTTAGGCCGATACGGGGGGCCTCAGCCCCAGCATTTT.

The V and J genes are TRBV6-5 and TRBJ2-3, with 11 bases that match TRBD2. The CDR3 contains 16 residues. The junction had 6 bases not matched to a gene; V was cut back by 2 bases and J by 5 bases. Germline V CDR1 and CDR2: MNHEY, SVGAGI. The CDR3 DNA reads as TGTGCCAGCAGTTACCGTAGCGGGAGGGGTAAAGATACGCAGTATTTT. Amino acids: CASSYRSGRGKDTQYF.

The gene calls are TRBV7-9 and TRBJ1-1; 7 nucleotides line up with TRBD1. With 6 bases clipped from V and 6 bases from J, the junction kept 13 bases outside the gene matches. The germline CDR1 and CDR2 sequences are SEHNR and FQNEAQ (reference sequence). CDR3 size: 15 residues. Here the CDR3 reads CASSSSRGGRPEAFF. The CDR3, as DNA: TGTGCCAGCAGTTCGAGCAGGGGGGGACGGCCTGAAGCTTTCTTT.

This clone was seen just once. The V gene is TRBV11-2, the J gene TRBJ1-2; D ambiguous. V was cut by 3 bases and J by 6 bases, with 14 bases left in between. CDR1 is SGHAT, CDR2 FQNNGV, per germline. The CDR3 consists of 14 residues. The CDR3 nucleotides read TGTGCCAGCAGCTTCTATGATTCTTCGGATGGCTACACCTTC. Its protein is CASSFYDSSDGYTF.

This clone showed up just once. This chain uses TRBV2 with TRBJ1-5; TRBD1 aligns across 10 bases. Germline loops: CDR1 SNHLY, CDR2 FYNNEI. The CDR3 has 15 residues. The V gene end was trimmed by 6 bases and the J gene end by 6 bases; junction bases not matched to a gene: 8. Here the CDR3 reads CASRGTGDNSQPQHF. CDR3 sequence (DNA): TGTGCCAGCAGGGGGACAGGGGATAATAGTCAGCCCCAGCATTTT.

This chain links TRBV7-9 with TRBJ2-7; D is uncertain. Trimming removed 3 bases from V and 4 bases from J, with 10 bases in between. The CDR3 runs to 13 residues. In germline, CDR1 is SEHNR, CDR2 FQNEAQ (reference sequence). Here the CDR3 DNA reads TGTGCCAGCAGCTTGGCCATTGGGTACGAGCAGTACTTC. Its translation: CASSLAIGYEQYF.

The chain is built from TRBV6-2 or TRBV6-3 and TRBJ2-3, with D hard to call. CDR3 length: 16 residues. The V end was cut by 0 bases, the J end by 2 bases, with 12 bases between. Per the germline V gene, CDR1 is MNHEY and CDR2 is SVGEGT. The CDR3 nucleotides are TGTGCCAGCAGTTACTCGCGAATCCAGCCCACAGATACGCAGTATTTT. This gives the protein CASSYSRIQPTDTQYF.

V usage is TRBV14 and J usage is TRBJ1-1; a weak D match, TRBD1 (6 bases). Germline CDR1 and CDR2: SGHDN and FVKESK. Trimming removed 6 bases from V and 5 bases from J, with 13 bases in between. The length of the CDR3 is 13 residues. Here the CDR3 DNA reads TGTGCCAGCAGGGGACGGGGGCCGACTGAAGCTTTCTTT. This codes for CASRGRGPTEAFF.